This TCR beta chain was found in a study of blood T cell repertoires in COVID-19. Study overall: The samples span acute and convalescent COVID-19 from the United States, Italy and Spain. T cells, B-cell-depleted T cells, or PBMCs supplied cDNA or gDNA.

Original processing notes: Amplification with reference gene primers provided the estimates of nucleated cell counts. Method: immunoSEQ multiplex PCR; TCRdb's copy keeps in-frame clones and lacks some. V and J calls and clone size come straight from that table; D and trimming were deduced from the DNA. The table includes over 60,000 clones, about 91% detected once. Per the germline V gene, CDR1 is LNHDA and CDR2 is SQIVND (reference sequence). The CDR3 spans 14 residues. The ends were cut back, 3 bases at V and 2 bases at J, with 11 bases in the middle. The sequenced material came from peripheral blood. The chain combines TRBV19 with TRBJ2-7, with D maybe TRBD1 (6 bases). The origin of this receptor is a woman between 45 and 65 years old with active COVID-19. This CDR3 reads CASSMGAGAYEQYF. The CDR3 region has the DNA TGTGCCAGTAGTATGGGGGCAGGAGCCTACGAGCAGTACTTC.